Presented here are 27 T cell receptor beta chains from one specimen sequenced in a study of spatial heterogeneity in lung cancer. Stated time point: sample taken at primary tumor resection. TCRdb re-called the 5' RACE reads with MiXCR, one entry per CDR3 protein. This sample has under 40,000 distinct CDR3 sequences; about 5% occur once, and the top ten carry more than 20%. This sample comprised PBMCs, obtained at surgery. These receptors originate from a female donor with early-stage non-small cell lung cancer.

The chain combines TRBV5-6 with TRBJ2-2, with 7 nucleotides matching TRBD2. The CDR3 has 15 amino acids. Germline V gives CDR1 SGHDT, CDR2 YYEEEE. V dropped 4 bases and J dropped 6; count of bases not matched to a gene: 9. CDR3 loop: CASSLGRGIPGELFF. CDR3 DNA sequence: TGTGCCAGCAGCCTGGGGAGGGGCATTCCCGGGGAGCTGTTTTTT.

This clonotype was recorded at least ten times. The chain has TRBV5-5 and TRBJ2-5, with TRBD2 identical over 11 bases. The ends lost 3 bases at V and 5 bases at J; junction bases unmatched: 6. The CDR3 loop spans 15 amino acids. Germline V gene lookup returns CDR1 SGHKS and CDR2 YYEKEE (reference sequence). The CDR3 spells CASSSPLAGGETQYF. The CDR3 DNA reads TGTGCCAGCAGCTCCCCTCTAGCGGGGGGTGAGACCCAGTACTTC.

This clonotype was observed a handful of times. The rearrangement joins TRBV27 to TRBJ1-4, with D maybe TRBD1 (6 bases). The CDR3 has 14 residues. Trimming stripped 3 bases from V and 4 bases from J, with 9 bases between. CDR1 and CDR2 (germline): MNHEY, SMNVEV (reference sequence). The CDR3 spells CASSFQGYNEKLFF. CDR3 DNA: TGTGCCAGCAGTTTCCAGGGGTATAATGAAAAACTGTTTTTT.

This clonotype has a count of ten or more. V is TRBV4-3 and J is TRBJ1-6, with D possibly matching TRBD1 (6 bases). Germline lookup yields CDR1 LGHNA and CDR2 YSLEER. Trimming removed 0 bases from V and 8 bases from J, with 11 bases in between. The CDR3 spans 15 residues. The CDR3 loop is CASSQEKGGDSPLHF. The CDR3, as DNA: TGCGCCAGCAGCCAAGAGAAGGGGGGGGATTCACCCCTCCACTTT.

This clonotype appeared a few times. The chain has TRBV23-1 and TRBJ2-5; D may match TRBD1 or TRBD2 (5 bases each). TRBV23-1 is reported as an ORF; its role is uncertain. The CDR3 totals 17 residues. V shed 4 bases and J shed 5 bases, with 23 bases lying between them. In DNA form, the CDR3 reads TGCGCCAGCAGTCCCTCCCCGGAGAGGGGCTGCGGGGAGACCCAGTACTTC. Translating it yields CASSPSPERGCGETQYF.

This clonotype was counted ten times or more. This chain uses TRBV20-1 with TRBJ1-1; D gene ambiguous. V was pared by 2 bases and J by 1 base, with 5 bases between. Germline CDR1 DFQATT, CDR2 SNEGSKA (reference sequence). The length of the CDR3 is 12 residues. As DNA, the CDR3 is TGCAGTGCTAGATCACAGAACACTGAAGCTTTCTTT. This encodes CSARSQNTEAFF.

This clonotype was recorded many times. The gene calls are TRBV19 and TRBJ1-1; D might be TRBD1 (5 bases). V dropped 4 bases and J dropped 4 bases, with 13 bases sitting between them. This CDR3 is built from 14 residues. CDR1 and CDR2 from the germline V gene are LNHDA and SQIVND (reference sequence). CDR3 sequence reads: CASSTQTAATEAFF. The CDR3, as DNA: TGTGCCAGTAGTACACAGACAGCGGCCACTGAAGCTTTCTTT.

This clonotype was seen many times. The DNA of the CDR3 is TGTGCCAGCAGTTTCCAGTCTCCCGGCTACGAGCAGTACTTC. It encodes CASSFQSPGYEQYF. V gene TRBV12-3 or TRBV12-4 combines with J gene TRBJ2-7; D is unresolved. The CDR3 spans 14 residues. Trimming cost V 3 bases and J 3 bases, with 12 bases left between them.

This clonotype occurred many times. V and J are TRBV29-1 and TRBJ2-5, with no clear D. V was pared by 4 bases and J by 5 bases, with 23 bases between. Germline V gene sequence: CDR1 SQVTM, CDR2 ANQGSEA. There are 16 residues in the CDR3. The CDR3 DNA follows: TGCAGCGTTGGGGTATGGAGTCCCGTATTGGGGGAGACCCAGTACTTC. Translation gives CSVGVWSPVLGETQYF.

This clonotype was counted many times. The chain uses TRBV29-1 and TRBJ2-5; D call uncertain. The CDR3 is 9 amino acids. Deletions cut 6 bases from V and 9 bases from J, with 8 bases between. The germline CDR1 and CDR2 sequences are SQVTM and ANQGSEA. DNA for the CDR3: TGCAGCGTGGGAACGGCCCAGTACTTC. Amino acid sequence: CSVGTAQYF. Using reference TRBV29-1 and TRBJ2-5 for the parts outside the CDR3, the full variable domain is SAVISQKPSRDICQRGTSLTIQCQVDSQVTMMFWYRQQPGQSLTLIATANQGSEATYESGFVIDKFPISRPNLTFSTLTVSNMSPEDSSIYLCSVGTAQYFGPGTRLLVL.

About this clonotype itself: A single base separates this from a much larger clone, so it may be a read error. V and J are TRBV7-6 and TRBJ2-7; no clear D. CDR3 length equals 16 residues. CDR1 is SGHVS and CDR2 is FNYEAQ in the germline V gene. CDR3 nucleotide sequence: TGTGTCAGCAGCTTATTGGCCGCCGGGCGTTGGGACGAGCAGTACTTC. Its protein is CVSSLLAAGRWDEQYF.

This clonotype was seen just once. The V gene is TRBV12-3 or TRBV12-4, the J gene TRBJ1-1; 8 bases agree with TRBD1. Trimming at V came to 6 bases and at J to 5 bases, leaving 8 bases not matched to a gene. The CDR3 loop spans 14 amino acids. This CDR3 reads CASSLRDRTTEAFF. The DNA for the CDR3 is TGTGCCAGCAGCCTCCGGGACAGGACTACTGAAGCTTTCTTT.

This clonotype showed up many times. The chain carries TRBV7-2 and TRBJ2-4; possible D gene TRBD2, 5 bases. The CDR3 extends over 14 amino acids. Trimming took off 1 base at V and 7 bases at J, with 11 bases between the two ends. CDR1 and CDR2 (germline): SGHTA, FQGNSA. CDR3 in amino acids: CASSLDSVGNIQYF. The CDR3 DNA reads TGTGCCAGCAGCTTAGATAGCGTTGGGAACATTCAGTACTTC.

This clonotype was counted only a few times. V is TRBV6-5 and J is TRBJ1-1; TRBD1 aligns across 7 bases. The germline CDR1 and CDR2 sequences are MNHEY and SVGAGI. This CDR3 is built from 14 residues. The trim removed 2 bases at V and 4 bases at J, leaving 4 bases unmatched. CDR3 nucleotides: TGTGCCAGCAGTTACCTTAGACAGGGCACTGAAGCTTTCTTT. Its translation: CASSYLRQGTEAFF.

This clonotype was recorded once. The rearrangement joins TRBV6-2 or TRBV6-3 to TRBJ2-2, with a possible D match to TRBD1 (5 bases). This CDR3 comprises 13 residues. Germline V lookup: CDR1 MNHEY, CDR2 SVGEGT. With 7 bases removed from V and 6 bases from J, the gap between germline ends came to 12 bases. This chain's CDR3 is CASNQGFAGELFF. The CDR3 nucleotides read TGTGCCAGCAATCAGGGATTCGCCGGGGAGCTGTTTTTT.

This clonotype was observed at least ten times. The chain uses TRBV4-1 and TRBJ1-1; D call uncertain. The CDR3 covers 14 residues. CDR1 and CDR2 from the germline V gene are MGHRA and YSYEKL. The V end was cut by 0 bases, the J end by 6 bases, with 11 bases between. The CDR3 DNA is TGCGCCAGCAGCCAAGAACGTCACTGGGCTGAAGCTTTCTTT. Translation: CASSQERHWAEAFF.

This clonotype came up many times. The chain joins TRBV7-8 to TRBJ1-5; D is perhaps TRBD1 (5 bases). The CDR3 contains 17 residues. Looked up from germline, CDR1 is SGHVS and CDR2 is FQNEAQ. The germline V and J ends were trimmed by 0 bases and 2 bases, with 14 bases remaining between them. CDR3 sequence: CASSLAPGRRGNQPQHF. The DNA for the CDR3 is TGTGCCAGCAGCTTAGCTCCAGGGAGACGAGGCAATCAGCCCCAGCATTTT.

The chain joins TRBV7-2 to TRBJ1-5; 7 bases are a match to TRBD1. This CDR3 has 14 residues. V lost 3 bases, J lost 5 bases, and 4 bases stayed unmatched. The germline V gene has CDR1 SGHTA and CDR2 FQGNSA. The CDR3: CASSLPGGYQPQHF. CDR3 coding DNA: TGTGCCAGCAGCTTGCCAGGGGGATATCAGCCCCAGCATTTT.

This clonotype was counted many times. V and J are TRBV5-1 and TRBJ1-1, with D unresolved. CDR1 is SGHRS, CDR2 YFSETQ, per germline. The V and J ends lost 4 bases and 8 bases respectively, with 15 bases between them. This CDR3 has 13 amino acids. In DNA form, the CDR3 reads TGCGCCAGCAGCACGGACCCTAGCTCGGAAGCTTTCTTT. Translation: CASSTDPSSEAFF.

The CDR3 spells CASSPGQINQPQHF. The CDR3 DNA reads TGTGCCAGCAGCCCAGGACAGATCAATCAGCCCCAGCATTTT. The chain has TRBV4-2 and TRBJ1-5; D is perhaps TRBD1 (6 bases). The CDR3 spans 14 residues. With 4 bases removed from V and 3 bases from J, the gap between germline ends came to 10 bases. Germline assignment: CDR1 LGHNA and CDR2 YNFKEQ.

This chain links TRBV19 with TRBJ2-3; 7 positions match TRBD2. The CDR3 runs to 15 residues. The ends lost 5 bases at V and 4 bases at J; junction bases unmatched: 9. CDR1 is LNHDA, CDR2 SQIVND, per germline (reference sequence). This CDR3 reads CASSSREGSSDTQYF. CDR3 in DNA: TGTGCCAGTAGTTCCAGGGAGGGGTCATCAGATACGCAGTATTTT.

This clonotype came up many times. The rearrangement uses TRBV5-5 and TRBJ1-5; no reliable D call. Germline CDR1 is SGHKS and CDR2 is YYEKEE (reference sequence). V was cut by 4 bases and J by 0 bases, with 5 bases left in between. The CDR3 totals 13 residues. This CDR3 is CASSANSNQPQHF. As DNA, the CDR3 is TGTGCCAGCAGCGCTAATAGCAATCAGCCCCAGCATTTT.

This clonotype has a count of ten or more. The gene calls are TRBV7-8 and TRBJ2-3; a weak D match, TRBD2 (6 bases). V lost 6 bases, J lost 6 bases, and 19 bases lay in between. The CDR3 has 15 residues. Germline loops: CDR1 SGHVS, CDR2 FQNEAQ. In nucleotides, the CDR3 is TGTGCCAGCAGACGGCCGGGGGAGCCGGGGGATACGCAGTATTTT. Amino acids: CASRRPGEPGDTQYF.

This clonotype was observed at least ten times. This chain connects TRBV12-3 or TRBV12-4 to TRBJ2-5; 14 nucleotides line up with TRBD2. The CDR3 loop spans 17 amino acids. V lost 3 bases, J lost 1 base, and 4 bases stayed unmatched. The CDR3 region is CASSFFGLAGGQETQYF. In nucleotides, the CDR3 is TGTGCCAGCAGTTTCTTCGGACTAGCGGGGGGCCAAGAGACCCAGTACTTC.

The V gene is TRBV12-3 or TRBV12-4, the J gene TRBJ1-2; weak D call: TRBD1 (6 bases). CDR3 length: 15 residues. V was shortened by 6 bases and J by 13 bases, with 27 bases between the two germline ends. CDR3 sequence (DNA): TGTGCCAGCAGCGATAACAATACTCCAGGGGAGGGAGGCACCTTC. As protein: CASSDNNTPGEGGTF.

This clonotype appeared many times. The rearrangement links TRBV7-9 to TRBJ2-3, with a possible D match to TRBD1 (6 bases). V lost 0 bases, J lost 4 bases, and 14 bases lay in between. The V gene's germline CDR1 is SEHNR and CDR2 FQNEAQ (reference sequence). This CDR3 contains 16 residues. The chain's CDR3 is CASSLAPGTGPDTQYF. The CDR3, as DNA: TGTGCCAGCAGCTTAGCGCCGGGTACAGGGCCAGATACGCAGTATTTT.

This clonotype appeared many times. The V and J genes are TRBV3-1 and TRBJ2-1; TRBD2 aligns across 7 bases. Trimming cost V 1 base and J 0 bases; bases outside gene matches: 6. The CDR3 is 17 residues long. Germline V gene sequence: CDR1 LGHDT, CDR2 YNNKEL (reference sequence). For the CDR3, the DNA is TGTGCCAGCAGCCAAGTGTGGGGGGGAAGCTCCTACAATGAGCAGTTCTTC. Amino acids: CASSQVWGGSSYNEQFF.